Below, one TCR beta chain is given with its context. Partitioning of CD4+ cells yielded a CD45RA+ naive subset and a CD45RA-negative memory subset. Germline V gene sequence: CDR1 KGHSH, CDR2 LQKENI. The ends were cut back, 5 bases at V and 3 bases at J, with 17 bases in the middle. The CDR3 contains 16 residues. The record originates from a study of shared clonotypes between healthy human individuals. This table comes from immunoSEQ multiplex PCR, and its TCRdb copy is limited to in-frame clones, with some not included. The sample holds around 990,000 clones, 77% seen once. V usage is TRBV18 and J usage is TRBJ1-5, with D uncertain. The receptor's source is a man aged 18 to 35 in good health. Some clones in this sample may be carry-over from other donors' samples. The sample was memory CD4+ T cells from PBMCs. Subset here: CD45RA-negative fraction. As DNA, the CDR3 is TGTGCCAGCTCATTCCTTGACATACAGCTCAATCAGCCCCAGCATTTT. Amino acid sequence: CASSFLDIQLNQPQHF. Looking up the rest from reference TRBV18 and TRBJ1-5 gives the full variable domain: NAGVMQNPRHLVRRRGQEARLRCSPMKGHSHVYWYRQLPEEGLKFMVYLQKENIIDESGMPKERFSAEFPKEGPSILRIQQVVRGDSAAYFCASSFLDIQLNQPQHFGDGTRLSIL.